This T cell receptor (beta chain) was sequenced in a study of blood T cell repertoires in COVID-19. Methods used by the authors: Amplification with reference gene primers provided the estimates of nucleated cell counts. Generated by immunoSEQ multiplex PCR, the TCRdb table keeps only in-frame clones and is missing some. The V and J calls and clone size are taken from that table; D and trimming were inferred from the DNA. The table has 200,000 to 250,000 clones, 80% seen once; the top ten hold 4.3%. The origin of this receptor is a man under 40 with acute COVID-19. Material for sequencing was PBMCs or T cells enriched from blood (not recorded which).

CDR3 sequence reads: CASRTSGVYEQYF. The CDR3 DNA follows: TGTGCCAGCAGGACTAGCGGGGTCTACGAGCAGTACTTC. This chain links TRBV2 with TRBJ2-7, with 11 bases that match TRBD2. J gave up 3 bases and V 6 bases, and 1 base lay outside the gene matches. This CDR3 region has 13 residues. CDR1 SNHLY and CDR2 FYNNEI come from the germline V gene.